This TCR beta chain emerged from a study of T cell repertoires in ileal Crohn's disease. The overall study: Operated complications were stricturing disease (roughly 60%) and penetrating disease (roughly 39%).

Method: immunoSEQ multiplex PCR; TCRdb's copy keeps in-frame clones and lacks some. Among several thousand clones listed, roughly 87% were seen once. Points from the study as a whole: Compared with CD4 T cells, sorted CD8 cells carried more expanded clones.

On this clone itself: Its matching antigen is unknown.

The CDR3 sequence is 16 residues long. Germline loops: CDR1 SGHTA, CDR2 FQGNSA. Trimming cost V 1 base and J 9 bases; bases outside gene matches: 13. This receptor was identified in an adult with Crohn's disease. Material for sequencing was ileal tissue. This sequence joins TRBV7-2 and TRBJ2-7; TRBD1 aligns across 9 bases. Here the CDR3 reads CASSLDVGTGHLGQYF. As DNA, the CDR3 is TGTGCCAGCAGCTTAGATGTAGGGACAGGGCACCTTGGGCAGTACTTC.